A single sample gave rise to the 19 T cell receptor beta chains below, sequenced in a study of blood T cells in healthy people across ages. Combining a sample-barcoded 5' primer with a J-beta primer mix, a second PCR ran for about 6 to 12 cycles. TCRdb reprocessed the 5' RACE reads via MiXCR and lists one record per CDR3 protein. The table shows 600,000 to 850,000 distinct CDR3 sequences, with 20% to 25% occurring only once. The same sample was also used in a study of T cells of mothers and their children.

The sample taken for sequencing was blood. The receptors originated from a boy between 10 and 17 years old in good health.

This chain connects TRBV20-1 to TRBJ1-5; D is perhaps TRBD1 (5 bases). This CDR3 region has 15 residues. Germline V lookup: CDR1 DFQATT, CDR2 SNEGSKA (reference sequence). With 4 bases removed from V and 0 bases from J, the gap between germline ends came to 13 bases. In DNA form, the CDR3 reads TGCAGTGCTAAAGATGGGGGATATAGCAATCAGCCCCAGCATTTT. The encoded protein is CSAKDGGYSNQPQHF.

This clonotype was observed a few times. J is TRBJ2-1 and V is TRBV28, with 7 bases fitting TRBD2. CDR1 and CDR2 (germline): MDHEN, SYDVKM. V gave up 6 bases and J gave up 2 bases; unmatched junction bases: 7. The CDR3 has 15 residues. CDR3 loop: CASSALAETYNEQFF. The CDR3 DNA reads TGTGCCAGCAGCGCTCTAGCGGAAACCTACAATGAGCAGTTCTTC.

The table lists this clonotype with a count of one. This chain links TRBV9 with TRBJ2-3, with a tentative D call TRBD2 (7 bases). Germline V gene lookup returns CDR1 SGDLS and CDR2 YYNGEE. Trimming took 4 bases from V and 6 from J, leaving 18 bases between them. CDR3 length: 15 residues. DNA for the CDR3: TGTGCCAGCAGCAGCCGAGGGGGGGACCCCGATACGCAGTATTTT. Its translation is CASSSRGGDPDTQYF.

CDR3 region: CASSSRGDRLSYEQYF. CDR3 coding DNA: TGTGCCAGCAGCTCCAGGGGGGACAGACTCTCCTACGAGCAGTACTTC. The rearrangement links TRBV7-2 to TRBJ2-5; maybe TRBD1 (7 bases). The J call is uncertain, as TRBJ2-7 better fits the DNA end. CDR3 size: 16 residues. Germline CDR1 and CDR2: SGHTA and FQGNSA.

The table lists this clonotype with a few counts. The rearrangement uses TRBV14 and TRBJ2-5; a possible D gene is TRBD2 (6 bases). TRBJ2-7 matches the DNA end more closely, so the J call is doubtful. Per germline, CDR1 SGHDN and CDR2 FVKESK. The CDR3 spans 17 residues. The chain's CDR3 is CASSQAAGRPNSYEQYF. The CDR3 region has the DNA TGTGCCAGCAGCCAGGCCGCGGGACGACCTAACTCCTACGAGCAGTACTTC.

This clonotype was picked up a small number of times. V gene TRBV20-1 combines with J gene TRBJ2-7; maybe TRBD1 (6 bases). Trimming took off 8 bases at V and 3 bases at J, with 14 bases between the two ends. The CDR3 totals 12 residues. Germline CDR1 DFQATT, CDR2 SNEGSKA (reference sequence). In nucleotides, the CDR3 is TGCAGTACCTCCGGGACAAACTACGAGCAGTACTTC. Protein sequence: CSTSGTNYEQYF.

The chain carries TRBV6-2 or TRBV6-3 and TRBJ1-5, with D maybe TRBD1 (5 bases). Germline values: CDR1 MNHEY, CDR2 SVGEGT. The CDR3 has 17 amino acids. The V end was cut by 10 bases, the J end by 0 bases, with 22 bases between. CDR3 bases: TGTGCCACCACCTGGTCAGGGTCGTGGTATAGCAATCAGCCCCAGCATTTT. Translation: CATTWSGSWYSNQPQHF.

The V gene is TRBV5-1, the J gene TRBJ1-2; D not certain. Looked up from germline, CDR1 is SGHRS and CDR2 is YFSETQ. The CDR3 consists of 16 residues. V was pared by 0 bases and J by 4 bases, with 16 bases between. CDR3 coding DNA: TGCGCCAGCAGCTTGGAGCCGGGAAGCAACCTCTATGGCTACACCTTC. This translates into CASSLEPGSNLYGYTF.

This clonotype turned up a few times. V usage is TRBV7-9 and J usage is TRBJ1-4, with D possibly TRBD1 on 6 matching bases. The V end lost 5 bases, the J end lost 2 bases, and 12 bases lay between the germline ends. The CDR3 is 15 residues long. Germline assignment: CDR1 SEHNR and CDR2 FQNEAQ (reference sequence). CDR3 nucleotides: TGTGCCAGCAGCCCCGCAGGGGAGACTAATGAAAAACTGTTTTTT. Translation gives CASSPAGETNEKLFF.

This clonotype was seen only a few times. CDR3 DNA: TGTGCCAGCAGCTTAGGTCTAGCGGGAGCCAATACGCAGTATTTT. It yields the protein CASSLGLAGANTQYF. The chain links TRBV7-2 to TRBJ2-3; 10 bases are shared with TRBD2. Trimming at V came to 1 base and at J to 7 bases, leaving 5 bases not matched to a gene. Germline loops: CDR1 SGHTA, CDR2 FQGNSA. The CDR3 runs to 15 residues.

CDR3 loop: CASSQARGTPYEQYF. CDR3 in DNA: TGTGCCAGCAGCCAAGCCCGCGGAACTCCCTACGAGCAGTACTTC. V gene TRBV14 combines with J gene TRBJ2-1, with no clear D. The closer fit of TRBJ2-7 to the DNA end suggests the J call may be wrong. The germline V gene encodes CDR1 SGHDN and CDR2 FVKESK. The CDR3 is made up of 15 amino acids.

V is TRBV2 and J is TRBJ1-1; no firm D call. Looked up from germline, CDR1 is SNHLY and CDR2 is FYNNEI. Trimming took 6 bases from V and 0 from J, leaving 11 bases between them. CDR3 size: 14 residues. The CDR3 DNA is TGTGCCAGCAGCGAAAATGCCCTGAACACTGAAGCTTTCTTT. Its protein product is CASSENALNTEAFF.

The chain recombines TRBV29-1 with TRBJ2-7; no reliable D call. The germline V gene encodes CDR1 SQVTM and CDR2 ANQGSEA. The CDR3 totals 13 residues. V was shortened by 1 base and J by 3 bases, with 10 bases between the two germline ends. The CDR3 nucleotides read TGCAGCGTTGAAGGCGGCGGTTTCTACGAGCAGTACTTC. Its protein product is CSVEGGGFYEQYF.

This chain joins TRBV25-1 and TRBJ1-4, with 8 bases aligning to TRBD1. The CDR3 runs to 14 residues. Germline loops: CDR1 MGHDK, CDR2 SYGVNS. V trimming: 4 bases; J trimming: 8 bases; junction bases outside the gene matches: 6. This chain's CDR3 is CASSGDRRKEKLFF. As DNA, the CDR3 is TGTGCCAGCAGTGGGGACAGGAGAAAGGAAAAACTGTTTTTT.

Written as DNA, the CDR3 is TGTGCCAGCAGCAAATTAGTAGGAGAGACCCAGTACTTC. This encodes CASSKLVGETQYF. This chain connects TRBV12-3 or TRBV12-4 to TRBJ2-5; D call uncertain. V shed 6 bases and J shed 4 bases, with 12 bases lying between them. CDR3 size: 13 residues.

The DNA for the CDR3 is TGCAGCGTGGGACCGACTAGCGCGTACGAGCAGTACTTC. Translation gives CSVGPTSAYEQYF. The chain links TRBV29-1 to TRBJ2-7, with 8 bases aligning to TRBD2. V shed 6 bases and J 4 bases; nucleotides not matched to a gene: 8. The CDR3 is 13 residues long. Germline V CDR1 and CDR2: SQVTM, ANQGSEA.

This clonotype was detected a few times. CDR3 nucleotide sequence: TGTGCCAGCAGTGTGACCTCTGGGACAGGCTCTGGAAACACCATATATTTT. Translated, it gives CASSVTSGTGSGNTIYF. The rearrangement uses TRBV6-1 and TRBJ1-3; TRBD1 aligns across 8 bases. After removal of 4 bases from V and 0 bases from J, the junction contained 8 bases not matched to a gene. The CDR3 is 17 amino acids. Germline V gene lookup returns CDR1 MNHNS and CDR2 SASEGT.

The rearrangement links TRBV6-2 or TRBV6-3 to TRBJ2-7; the D gene is possibly TRBD2 (5 bases). CDR3 length: 15 residues. CDR1 and CDR2 from the germline V gene are MNHEY and SVGEGT. Deletions cut 6 bases from V and 6 bases from J, with 21 bases between. The CDR3 nucleotides are TGTGCCAGCAGATCGTCTCCCTCGGGATCCCGCGAGCAGTACTTC. Residues: CASRSSPSGSREQYF.

This clonotype was seen a handful of times. V is TRBV7-2 and J is TRBJ1-1; D call uncertain. The germline V and J ends were trimmed by 1 base and 1 base, with 10 bases remaining between them. Germline CDR1 reads SGHTA; CDR2 reads FQGNSA. This CDR3 is 15 amino acids long. The CDR3 here is CASSLVIQKNTEAFF. Here the CDR3 DNA reads TGTGCCAGCAGCTTAGTCATTCAGAAGAACACTGAAGCTTTCTTT.